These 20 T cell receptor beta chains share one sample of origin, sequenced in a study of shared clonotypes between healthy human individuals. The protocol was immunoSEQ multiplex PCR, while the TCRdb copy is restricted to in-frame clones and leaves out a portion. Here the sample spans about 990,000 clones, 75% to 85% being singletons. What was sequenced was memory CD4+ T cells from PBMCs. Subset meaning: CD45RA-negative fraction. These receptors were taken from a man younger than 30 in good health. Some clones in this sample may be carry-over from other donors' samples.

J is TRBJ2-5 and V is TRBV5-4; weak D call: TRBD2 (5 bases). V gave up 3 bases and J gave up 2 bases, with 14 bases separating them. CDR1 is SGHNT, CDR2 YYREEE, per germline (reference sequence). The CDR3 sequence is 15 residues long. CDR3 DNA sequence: TGTGCCAGCAGCTCCTCTTATAGGAGGCAAGAGACCCAGTACTTC. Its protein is CASSSSYRRQETQYF. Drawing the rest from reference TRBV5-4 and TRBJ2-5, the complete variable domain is ETGVTQSPTHLIKTRGQQVTLRCSSQSGHNTVSWYQQALGQGPQFIFQYYREEENGRGNFPPRFSGLQFPNYSSELNVNALELDDSALYLCASSSSYRRQETQYFGPGTRLLVL.

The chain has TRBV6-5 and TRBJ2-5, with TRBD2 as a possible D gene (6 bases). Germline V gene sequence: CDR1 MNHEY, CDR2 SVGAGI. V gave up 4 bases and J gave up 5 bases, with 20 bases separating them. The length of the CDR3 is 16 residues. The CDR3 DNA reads TGTGCCAGCAGTTCTTCACTAGCCGTGTTGGGGGAGACCCAGTACTTC. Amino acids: CASSSSLAVLGETQYF.

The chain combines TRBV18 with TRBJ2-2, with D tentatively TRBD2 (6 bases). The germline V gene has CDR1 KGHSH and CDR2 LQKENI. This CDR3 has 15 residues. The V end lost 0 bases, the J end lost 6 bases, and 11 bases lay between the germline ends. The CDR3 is CASSPPGGVAGELFF. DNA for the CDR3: TGTGCCAGCTCACCACCGGGGGGAGTCGCCGGGGAGCTGTTTTTT. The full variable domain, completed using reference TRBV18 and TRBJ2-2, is NAGVMQNPRHLVRRRGQEARLRCSPMKGHSHVYWYRQLPEEGLKFMVYLQKENIIDESGMPKERFSAEFPKEGPSILRIQQVVRGDSAAYFCASSPPGGVAGELFFGEGSRLTVL.

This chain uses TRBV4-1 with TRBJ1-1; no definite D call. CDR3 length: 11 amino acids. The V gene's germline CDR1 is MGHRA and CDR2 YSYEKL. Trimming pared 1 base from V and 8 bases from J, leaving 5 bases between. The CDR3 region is CASSQGGEAFF. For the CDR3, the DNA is TGCGCCAGCAGCCAAGGAGGAGAAGCTTTCTTT.

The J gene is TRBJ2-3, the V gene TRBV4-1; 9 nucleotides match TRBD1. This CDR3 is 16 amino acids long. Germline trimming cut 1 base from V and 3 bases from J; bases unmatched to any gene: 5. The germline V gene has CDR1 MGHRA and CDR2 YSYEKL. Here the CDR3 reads CASSQGSGQGTDTQYF. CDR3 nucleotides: TGCGCCAGCAGCCAAGGTTCGGGACAGGGAACAGATACGCAGTATTTT.

CDR3 sequence reads: CSVRRNPGSTYEQYF. The CDR3 coding sequence is TGCAGCGTACGCCGGAATCCGGGATCGACCTACGAGCAGTACTTC. The chain carries TRBV29-1 and TRBJ2-7, with D possibly TRBD2 on 5 matching bases. Germline-derived CDR1 and CDR2 are SQVTM and ANQGSEA. V was clipped by 6 bases and J by 2 bases, with 20 bases between them. The CDR3 consists of 15 residues.

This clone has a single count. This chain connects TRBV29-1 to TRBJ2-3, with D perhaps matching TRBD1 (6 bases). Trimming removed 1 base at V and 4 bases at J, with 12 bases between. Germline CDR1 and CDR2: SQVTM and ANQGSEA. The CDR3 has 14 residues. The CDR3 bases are TGCAGCGTTGAAGGGGTGGCAGGGGCAGATACGCAGTATTTT. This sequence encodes CSVEGVAGADTQYF.

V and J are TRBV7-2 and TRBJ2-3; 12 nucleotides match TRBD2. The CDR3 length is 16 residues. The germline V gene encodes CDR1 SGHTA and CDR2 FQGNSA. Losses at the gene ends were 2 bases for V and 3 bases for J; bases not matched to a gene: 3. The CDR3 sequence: CASSLLAGGPTDTQYF. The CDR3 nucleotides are TGTGCCAGCAGCTTACTAGCGGGAGGGCCTACAGATACGCAGTATTTT. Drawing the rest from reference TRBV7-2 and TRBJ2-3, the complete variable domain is GAGVSQSPSNKVTEKGKDVELRCDPISGHTALYWYRQSLGQGLEFLIYFQGNSAPDKSGLPSDRFSAERTGGSVSTLTIQRTQQEDSAVYLCASSLLAGGPTDTQYFGPGTRLTVL.

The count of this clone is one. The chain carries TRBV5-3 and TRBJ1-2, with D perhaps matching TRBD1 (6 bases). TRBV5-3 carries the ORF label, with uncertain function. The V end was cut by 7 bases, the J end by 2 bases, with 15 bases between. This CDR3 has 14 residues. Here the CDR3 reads CARWTGTPNYGYTF. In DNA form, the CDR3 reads TGTGCCAGATGGACCGGGACACCGAACTATGGCTACACCTTC.

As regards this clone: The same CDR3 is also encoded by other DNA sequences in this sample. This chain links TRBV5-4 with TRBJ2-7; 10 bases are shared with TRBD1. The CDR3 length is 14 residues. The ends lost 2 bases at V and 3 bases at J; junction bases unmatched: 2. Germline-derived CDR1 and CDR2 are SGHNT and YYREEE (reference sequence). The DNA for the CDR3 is TGTGCCAGCAGCTTCCGGGACAGGGGCTACGAGCAGTACTTC. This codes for CASSFRDRGYEQYF.

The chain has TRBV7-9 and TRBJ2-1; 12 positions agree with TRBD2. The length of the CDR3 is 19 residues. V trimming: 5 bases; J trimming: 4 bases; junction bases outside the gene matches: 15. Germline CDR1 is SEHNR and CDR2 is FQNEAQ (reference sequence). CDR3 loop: CASSPRLAGGPGIYNEQFF. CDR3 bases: TGTGCCAGCAGCCCTAGGCTAGCGGGAGGGCCTGGGATATACAATGAGCAGTTCTTC.

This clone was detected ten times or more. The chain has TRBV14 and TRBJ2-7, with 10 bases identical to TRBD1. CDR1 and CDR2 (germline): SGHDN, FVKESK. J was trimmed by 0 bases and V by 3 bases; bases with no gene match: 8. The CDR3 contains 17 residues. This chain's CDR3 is CASSHKLTGGYSYEQYF. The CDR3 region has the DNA TGTGCCAGCAGCCATAAGCTGACAGGGGGCTACTCCTACGAGCAGTACTTC.

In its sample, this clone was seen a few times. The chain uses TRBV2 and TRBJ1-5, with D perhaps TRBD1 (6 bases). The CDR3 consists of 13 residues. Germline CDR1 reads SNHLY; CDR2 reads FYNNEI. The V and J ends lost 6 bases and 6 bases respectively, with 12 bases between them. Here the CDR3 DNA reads TGTGCCAGCAGAATGACAGGTATTCAGCCCCAGCATTTT. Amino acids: CASRMTGIQPQHF.

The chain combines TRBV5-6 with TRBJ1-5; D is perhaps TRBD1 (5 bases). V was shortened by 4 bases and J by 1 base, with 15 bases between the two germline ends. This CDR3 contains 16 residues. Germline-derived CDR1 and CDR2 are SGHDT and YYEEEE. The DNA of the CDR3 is TGTGCCAGCAGCCCGCGGGACGCCGGGAGCAATCAGCCCCAGCATTTT. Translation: CASSPRDAGSNQPQHF.

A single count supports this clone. The CDR3 reads CASSSSGYNEQFF. For the CDR3, the DNA is TGTGCCAGCAGCTCTAGCGGGTACAATGAGCAGTTCTTC. The V gene is TRBV7-9, the J gene TRBJ2-1; the match to TRBD2 covers 8 bases. The CDR3 covers 13 residues. V shed 4 bases, J shed 4 bases, and the junction held 0 bases outside the gene matches. CDR1 is SEHNR, CDR2 FQNEAQ, per germline (reference sequence).

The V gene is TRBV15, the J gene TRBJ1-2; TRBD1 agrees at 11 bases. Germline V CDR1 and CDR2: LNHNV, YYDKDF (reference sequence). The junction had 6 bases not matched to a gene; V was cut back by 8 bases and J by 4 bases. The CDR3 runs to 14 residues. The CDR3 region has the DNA TGTGCCACCCGACGGACAGGGGGCATCTATGGCTACACCTTC. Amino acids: CATRRTGGIYGYTF.

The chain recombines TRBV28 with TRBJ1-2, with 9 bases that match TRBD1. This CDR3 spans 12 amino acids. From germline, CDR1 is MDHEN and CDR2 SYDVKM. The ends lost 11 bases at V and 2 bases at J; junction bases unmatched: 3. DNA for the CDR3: TGTGCCGGAGGGACAGGGAACTATGGCTACACCTTC. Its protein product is CAGGTGNYGYTF.

The CDR3 loop reads CASSADRPGGYTF. The CDR3 DNA sequence: TGTGCCAGCAGTGCGGACAGGCCTGGTGGCTACACCTTC. The chain uses TRBV2 and TRBJ1-2, with 7 bases that match TRBD1. The germline V gene encodes CDR1 SNHLY and CDR2 FYNNEI. Trimming at V came to 4 bases and at J to 7 bases, leaving 6 bases not matched to a gene. The CDR3 is 13 residues long.

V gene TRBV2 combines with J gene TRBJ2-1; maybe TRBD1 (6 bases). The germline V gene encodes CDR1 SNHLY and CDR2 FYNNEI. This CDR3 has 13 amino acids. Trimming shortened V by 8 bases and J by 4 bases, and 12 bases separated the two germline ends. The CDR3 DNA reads TGTGCCAGCCGAGCCGGACAGTACAATGAGCAGTTCTTC. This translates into CASRAGQYNEQFF.

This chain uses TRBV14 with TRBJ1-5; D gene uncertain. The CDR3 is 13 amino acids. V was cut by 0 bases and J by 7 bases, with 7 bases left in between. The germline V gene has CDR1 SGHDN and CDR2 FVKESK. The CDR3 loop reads CASSQDDLQPQHF. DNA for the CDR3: TGTGCCAGCAGCCAAGATGACCTGCAGCCCCAGCATTTT.